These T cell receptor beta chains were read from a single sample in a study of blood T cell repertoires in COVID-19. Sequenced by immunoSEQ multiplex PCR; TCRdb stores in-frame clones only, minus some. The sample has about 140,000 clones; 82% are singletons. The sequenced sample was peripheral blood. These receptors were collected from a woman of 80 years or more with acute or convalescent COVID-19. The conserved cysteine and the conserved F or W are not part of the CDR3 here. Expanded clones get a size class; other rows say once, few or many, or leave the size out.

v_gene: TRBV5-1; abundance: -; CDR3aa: ASSLDQGSGYGYT
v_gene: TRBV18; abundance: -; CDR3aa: ASSEDSGRNEQF
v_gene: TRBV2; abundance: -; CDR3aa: ASRIGGQGYYGYT
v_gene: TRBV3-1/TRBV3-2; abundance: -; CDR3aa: ASGLVGETQY
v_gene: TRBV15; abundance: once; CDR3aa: ATRGGGRSYEQY
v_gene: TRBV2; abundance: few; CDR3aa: ASNRGTNEKLF
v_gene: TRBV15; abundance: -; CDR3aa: ATSPRGAGAGNTIY
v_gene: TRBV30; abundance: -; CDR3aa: AGDQGGVGNTIY
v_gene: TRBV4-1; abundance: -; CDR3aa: ASSQGGTGNEKLF
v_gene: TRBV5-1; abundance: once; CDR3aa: ASSLAVRGDTQY
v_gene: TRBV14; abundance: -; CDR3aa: ASSVRQGGSPLH
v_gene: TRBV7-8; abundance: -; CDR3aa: ASSRDIYSNQPQH
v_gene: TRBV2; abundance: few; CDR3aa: ASSDQGEGYT
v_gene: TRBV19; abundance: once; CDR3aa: ASSLKGQGLYEQY
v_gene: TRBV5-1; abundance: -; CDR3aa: ASSFTQGAKELF
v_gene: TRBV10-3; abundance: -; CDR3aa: AISAGLAGLGETQY
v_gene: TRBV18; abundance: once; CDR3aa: ASSPWGEVTEAF
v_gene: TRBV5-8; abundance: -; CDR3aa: ASSLGGWAGLYEQY
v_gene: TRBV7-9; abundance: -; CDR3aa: ASSLGDRERYGYT
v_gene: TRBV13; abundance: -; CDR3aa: ASSFSTGLSYEQY
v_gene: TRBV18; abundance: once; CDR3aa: ASSPLITANSPLH
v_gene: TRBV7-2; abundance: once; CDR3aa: ASSFVAGSYNEQF
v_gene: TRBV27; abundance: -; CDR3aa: ASTLGGSPGELF
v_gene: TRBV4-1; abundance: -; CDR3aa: ASSPIGLSPALLF
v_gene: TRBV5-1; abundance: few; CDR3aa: ASSFFRTGMNTEAF
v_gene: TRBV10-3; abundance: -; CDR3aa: AISEDLADTQY
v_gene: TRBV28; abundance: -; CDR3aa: ASSPGQGPGSTEAF
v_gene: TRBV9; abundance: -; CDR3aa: ASSVDRHNSPLH
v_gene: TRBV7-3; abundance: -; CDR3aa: ASSRTGSTEAF
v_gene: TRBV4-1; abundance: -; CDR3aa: ASSQVAYREYNEQF
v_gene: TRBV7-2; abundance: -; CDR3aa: ASSFTRDPLSSPLH
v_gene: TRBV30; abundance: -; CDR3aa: AWSGTGGVQY
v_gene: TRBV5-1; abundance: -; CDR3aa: ASRTGTGGNEQY
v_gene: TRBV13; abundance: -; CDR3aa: ASSLGLPEQGLRYEQY
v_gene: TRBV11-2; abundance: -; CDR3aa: ASSLSLQGAYNEQF
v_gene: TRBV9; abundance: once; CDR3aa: ASSVDTGGEETQY
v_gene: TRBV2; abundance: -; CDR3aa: ASSGYRQGEGAGANVLT
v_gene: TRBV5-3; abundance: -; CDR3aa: AQGGFTDTQY
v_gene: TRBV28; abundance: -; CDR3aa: SSGIQETQY
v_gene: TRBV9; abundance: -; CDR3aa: ASSVSPPEQNTGELF
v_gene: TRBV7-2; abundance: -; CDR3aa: ASRGDSNEQF
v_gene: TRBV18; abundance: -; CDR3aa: ASSPRTVQANEKLF
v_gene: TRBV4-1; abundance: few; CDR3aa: ASSQIPIQGRWGYT
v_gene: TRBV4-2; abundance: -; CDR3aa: ASSQERRRGLAGETQY
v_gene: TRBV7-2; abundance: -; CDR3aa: ASSLRGGAGDTQY
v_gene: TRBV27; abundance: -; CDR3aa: ASSLRASGRRGYEQY
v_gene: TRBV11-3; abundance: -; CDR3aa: ASSQRQGAGETQY
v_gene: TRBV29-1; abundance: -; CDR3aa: SVGGRGYT
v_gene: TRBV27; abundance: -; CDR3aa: ASSFLGTSGRKTDTQY
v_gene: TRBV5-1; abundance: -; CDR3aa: ASSAEGANVLT